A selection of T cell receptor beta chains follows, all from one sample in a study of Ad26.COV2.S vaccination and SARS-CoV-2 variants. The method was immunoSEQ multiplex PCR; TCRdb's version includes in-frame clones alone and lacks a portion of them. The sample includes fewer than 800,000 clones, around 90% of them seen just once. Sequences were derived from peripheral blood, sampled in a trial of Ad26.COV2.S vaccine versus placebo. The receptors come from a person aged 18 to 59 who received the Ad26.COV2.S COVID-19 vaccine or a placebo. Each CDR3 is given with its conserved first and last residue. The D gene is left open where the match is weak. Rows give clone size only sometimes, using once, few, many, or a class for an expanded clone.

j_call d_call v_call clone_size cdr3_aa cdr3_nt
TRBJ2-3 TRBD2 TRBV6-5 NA CASSYYWAGASDTQYF TGTGCCAGCAGTTACTATTGGGCGGGAGCGTCAGATACGCAGTATTTT
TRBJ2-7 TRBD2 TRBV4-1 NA CASSQGGLAGKDYEQYF TGCGCCAGCAGCCAAGGGGGACTAGCGGGGAAAGACTACGAGCAGTACTTC
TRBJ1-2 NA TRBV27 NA CASSPISAEGPIYGYTF TGTGCCAGCAGTCCCATATCGGCAGAGGGACCCATATATGGCTACACCTTC
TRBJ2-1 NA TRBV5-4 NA CASSFAPGRDEQFF TGTGCCAGCAGCTTCGCCCCCGGTCGAGATGAGCAGTTCTTC
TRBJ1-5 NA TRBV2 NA CASSGDVDSNQPQHF TGTGCCAGCAGTGGGGACGTCGATAGCAATCAGCCCCAGCATTTT
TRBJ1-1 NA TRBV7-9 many CASSLAGGAEAFF TGTGCCAGCAGCTTAGCTGGGGGCGCTGAAGCTTTCTTT
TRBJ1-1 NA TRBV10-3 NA CAITLSSRDTEAFF TGTGCCATCACCCTTAGTAGCCGGGACACTGAAGCTTTCTTT
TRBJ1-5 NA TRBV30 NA CAWSVGGNQPQHF TGTGCCTGGAGTGTAGGAGGAAATCAGCCCCAGCATTTT
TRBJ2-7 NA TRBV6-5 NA CASSYSVTGVTEQYF TGTGCCAGCAGTTACTCTGTGACAGGCGTCACCGAGCAGTACTTC
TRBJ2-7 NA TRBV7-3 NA CASSSPGASEQYF TGTGCCAGCAGCTCCCCAGGGGCTAGCGAGCAGTACTTC
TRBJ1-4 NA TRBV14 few CASSPTAGSEKLFF TGTGCCAGCAGCCCCACGGCCGGATCAGAAAAACTGTTTTTT
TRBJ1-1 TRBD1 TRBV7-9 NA CASSFGQGANTEAFF TGTGCCAGCAGCTTCGGACAGGGGGCGAACACTGAAGCTTTCTTT
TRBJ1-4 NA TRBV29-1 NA CSAFDGVTNEKLFF TGCAGCGCCTTCGACGGCGTAACTAATGAAAAACTGTTTTTT
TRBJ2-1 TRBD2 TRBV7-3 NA CASSPPEAGGRKFF TGTGCCAGCAGCCCACCAGAAGCGGGGGGGCGTAAGTTCTTC
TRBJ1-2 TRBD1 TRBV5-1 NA CASSISTGANYGYTF TGCGCCAGCAGCATTAGTACAGGGGCCAACTATGGCTACACCTTC
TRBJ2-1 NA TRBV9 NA CASSVGAGTWKNEQFF TGTGCCAGCAGCGTAGGAGCAGGGACGTGGAAAAATGAGCAGTTCTTC
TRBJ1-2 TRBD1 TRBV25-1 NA CASSGTDRAGYGYTF TGTGCCAGCAGTGGGACTGACAGGGCTGGCTATGGCTACACCTTC
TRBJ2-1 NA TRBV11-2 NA CASSRAGVGGEQFF TGTGCCAGCAGCAGAGCTGGCGTCGGGGGTGAGCAGTTCTTC
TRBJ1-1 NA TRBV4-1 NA CASSTAGASTEAFF TGCGCCAGCAGCACCGCGGGGGCGAGCACTGAAGCTTTCTTT
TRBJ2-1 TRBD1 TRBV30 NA CAWSSQGAAYNEQFF TGTGCCTGGAGTTCACAGGGGGCGGCCTACAATGAGCAGTTCTTC
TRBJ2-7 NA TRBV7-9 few CASSSGPYEQYF TGTGCCAGCAGCTCCGGGCCCTACGAGCAGTACTTC
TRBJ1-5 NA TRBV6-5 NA CASSQSHVSNQPQHF TGTGCCAGCAGTCAATCACACGTTAGCAATCAGCCCCAGCATTTT
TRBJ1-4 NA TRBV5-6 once CASSLGALGEKLFF TGTGCCAGCAGCCTGGGGGCGCTCGGTGAAAAACTGTTTTTT
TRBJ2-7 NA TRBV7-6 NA CASSLASEDYEQYF TGTGCCAGCAGCTTAGCCAGCGAGGACTACGAGCAGTACTTC
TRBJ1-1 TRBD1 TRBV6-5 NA CASSSPDRGHTEAFF TGTGCCAGCAGTTCGCCCGACAGGGGCCACACTGAAGCTTTCTTT
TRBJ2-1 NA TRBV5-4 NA CASSLVLVRGEQFF TGTGCCAGCAGCTTGGTCCTAGTAAGGGGTGAGCAGTTCTTC
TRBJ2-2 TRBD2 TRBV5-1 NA CASSFFLAGNTGELFF TGCGCCAGCAGCTTCTTCCTAGCGGGGAACACCGGGGAGCTGTTTTTT
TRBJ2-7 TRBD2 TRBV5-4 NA CASSSWTSDYEQYF TGTGCCAGCAGCTCTTGGACTAGCGACTACGAGCAGTACTTC